These T cell receptor beta chains were read from a single sample in a study of blood T cell repertoires in COVID-19. Only in-frame clones appear in the TCRdb table, and some are missing; sequencing was by immunoSEQ multiplex PCR. The table shows some 62,000 clones, with 88% occurring only once. The sequenced sample was peripheral blood. Every receptor here comes from a human donor in a cohort sampled during active COVID-19. Each CDR3 is given with its conserved first and last residue. The D gene is left open where the match is weak. Rows give clone size only sometimes, using once, few, many, or a class for an expanded clone.

size	V	J	D	DNA	CDR3
few	TRBV6-5	TRBJ1-5	TRBD1	TGTGCCAGCAGGGGGACAGGGGGTTTTGAGCCCCAGCATTTT	CASRGTGGFEPQHF
-	TRBV28	TRBJ1-2	-	TGTGCTGGGGCAGGGGAGCCCCCAACTCGCTACACCTTC	CAGAGEPPTRYTF
-	TRBV6-1	TRBJ1-5	TRBD1	TGTGCCAGCAGTGACCGACAGGGGTATAGCAATCAGCCCCAGCATTTT	CASSDRQGYSNQPQHF
-	TRBV6-2/TRBV6-3	TRBJ2-5	-	TGTGCCAGCATCCCGAGGTTGTACCAAGAGACCCAGTACTTC	CASIPRLYQETQYF
-	TRBV9	TRBJ2-5	TRBD2	TGTGCCAGCAGCGTAGGTTATAGCGGGGGCTTCCCAGAGACCCAGTACTTC	CASSVGYSGGFPETQYF
-	TRBV5-5	TRBJ2-1	-	TGTGCCAGCAGCTTGTTCAGGTACAATGAGCAGTTCTTC	CASSLFRYNEQFF
-	TRBV6-5	TRBJ1-1	-	TGTGCCAGCAGAACAGGGTGGAACACTGAAGCTTTCTTT	CASRTGWNTEAFF
-	TRBV19	TRBJ2-3	-	TGTGCCAGTAGTGTCCAGACTAGCACAGATACGCAGTATTTT	CASSVQTSTDTQYF
once	TRBV14	TRBJ2-2	-	TGTGCCAGCAGCCAAGCCTCGTTACGGGAGTGGGGCACCGGGGAGCTGTTTTTT	CASSQASLREWGTGELFF
-	TRBV6-1	TRBJ2-5	-	TGTGCCAGCAGTGAAGAAGGGCAGGGATGGGAGACCCAGTACTTC	CASSEEGQGWETQYF
once	TRBV5-1	TRBJ1-2	TRBD1	TGCGCCAGCAGCCCTGACAGGGTACCACACTATGGCTACACCTTC	CASSPDRVPHYGYTF
-	TRBV28	TRBJ2-1	TRBD2	TGTGCCAGCAGTTCCGCGGGAGGCAACTACAATGAGCAGTTCTTC	CASSSAGGNYNEQFF
-	TRBV5-1	TRBJ2-3	-	TGCGCCAGCAGTTATTCCGGGGTTCGGGGGTATGGTACAGATACGCAGTATTTT	CASSYSGVRGYGTDTQYF
few	TRBV4-1	TRBJ2-1	TRBD2	TGCGCCAGCAGCCAGACTAGCGGGGGGGCTACCTACAATGAGCAGTTCTTC	CASSQTSGGATYNEQFF
-	TRBV5-1	TRBJ2-5	TRBD1	TGCGCCAGCAGCACCCGGGACAGGGATATGATCCAGTACTTC	CASSTRDRDMIQYF
-	TRBV5-1	TRBJ2-7	TRBD2	TGCGCCAGCAGCTTGGGACTAGCGGGAACCTACGAGCAGTACTTC	CASSLGLAGTYEQYF
-	TRBV7-9	TRBJ1-4	TRBD1	TGTGCCAGCAGCTCGACAGGGATGGGTGAAAAACTGTTTTTT	CASSSTGMGEKLFF
few	TRBV11-2	TRBJ2-7	TRBD1	TGTGCCAGCAGCTTAGATGACAGGGTGTTCCCCTACGAGCAGTACTTC	CASSLDDRVFPYEQYF
once	TRBV11-1	TRBJ2-7	-	TGTGCCAGCAGCTTACTATCCCCCGGCAGGGGCCACGAGCAGTACTTC	CASSLLSPGRGHEQYF
once	TRBV14	TRBJ1-6	-	TGTGCCAGCAGCCAAGATCTGGTAAGGGGTGGTTCACCCCTCCACTTT	CASSQDLVRGGSPLHF
few	TRBV18	TRBJ1-2	-	TGTGCCAGCTCACCAGGACATTTTGCCCATGGCTACACCTTC	CASSPGHFAHGYTF
-	TRBV6-2/TRBV6-3	TRBJ2-7	TRBD1	TGTGCCAGCAGTTACTTGGGACAGGGAGCCCACGAGCAGTACTTC	CASSYLGQGAHEQYF
-	TRBV3-1/TRBV3-2	TRBJ1-3	-	TGTGCCAGCAGCCAAAGCCGCAACACCATATATTTT	CASSQSRNTIYF
-	TRBV25-1	TRBJ2-3	TRBD1	TGTGCCAGCAGTGCGAGGACAGGGCGCACAGATACGCAGTATTTT	CASSARTGRTDTQYF
-	TRBV7-8	TRBJ1-1	-	TGTGCCAGCAGCTTAGAAGGGGCAGGACCTGAAGCTTTCTTT	CASSLEGAGPEAFF
-	TRBV7-2	TRBJ1-5	-	TGTGCCAGCAGCCGACAGGCTAATCAGCCCCAGCATTTT	CASSRQANQPQHF
few	TRBV6-6	TRBJ1-1	-	TGTGCCAGCAGTCCTCCGACAGGGAACACTGAAGCTTTCTTT	CASSPPTGNTEAFF
-	TRBV27	TRBJ2-1	-	TGTGCCAGCAGTTTCCGGAGCCACTCCTACAATGAGCAGTTCTTC	CASSFRSHSYNEQFF
-	TRBV6-5	TRBJ1-1	-	TGTGCCAGCACCAAGACAGGTTTTGGGGCTGAAGCTTTCTTT	CASTKTGFGAEAFF
few	TRBV2	TRBJ1-5	TRBD1	TGTGCCAGCAGGGGACAGCCTAGCAATCAGCCCCAGCATTTT	CASRGQPSNQPQHF
-	TRBV28	TRBJ2-7	-	TGTGCCAGCATTGACGGGACACGGCCCTACGAGCAGTACTTC	CASIDGTRPYEQYF
-	TRBV7-2	TRBJ2-1	TRBD2	TGTGCCAGCAGCCCCCGCGGGAGCTCCTACAATGAGCAGTTCTTC	CASSPRGSSYNEQFF
-	TRBV5-1	TRBJ2-2	TRBD1	TGCGCCAGCAGCTCCTGGTTGCCAGGGGGCACCGGGGAGCTGTTTTTT	CASSSWLPGGTGELFF
-	TRBV11-2	TRBJ2-5	TRBD2	TGTGCCAGCAGCTTCCGGACTAGCGGGTACAGAGAGACCCAGTACTTC	CASSFRTSGYRETQYF
-	TRBV5-8	TRBJ2-7	TRBD2	TGTGCCAGCAGCTTGACCCTACTAGCGGGGGACCCCTTGGGCGAGCAGTACTTC	CASSLTLLAGDPLGEQYF
-	TRBV6-1	TRBJ2-3	TRBD1	TGTGCCAGCAGTGAAGGGACAGGGCCTGGAGGAGATACGCAGTATTTT	CASSEGTGPGGDTQYF
few	TRBV12-3/TRBV12-4	TRBJ1-1	-	TGTGCCAGCAGTTCAATGAACACTGAAGCTTTCTTT	CASSSMNTEAFF
-	TRBV7-2	TRBJ1-2	-	TGTGCCAGCAGCCGTGACAATGCCTCAGGCTACACCTTC	CASSRDNASGYTF
-	TRBV7-9	TRBJ2-5	TRBD2	TGTGCCAGCAGCCGAACGAAGCAAGCGGGGTTATTAAAAGAGACCCAGTACTTC	CASSRTKQAGLLKETQYF
-	TRBV30	TRBJ1-6	-	TGTGCCTGGAGTGTTCCCCCGAACAGTTCACCCCTCCACTTT	CAWSVPPNSSPLHF
-	TRBV7-6	TRBJ2-2	-	TGTGCCAGCAGCTTGGGCCCAGTGACCGGGAACACCGGGGAGCTGTTTTTT	CASSLGPVTGNTGELFF
-	TRBV5-1	TRBJ1-3	-	TGCGCCAGCAATACAGGGAATGGAAACACCATATATTTT	CASNTGNGNTIYF
-	TRBV3-1/TRBV3-2	TRBJ1-2	-	TGTGCCAGCAGCCGAAATTCAGCTAACTATGGCTACACCTTC	CASSRNSANYGYTF
once	TRBV5-1	TRBJ2-2	-	TGCGCCAGCAGCTCAGGGCAGAGGAACACCGGGGAGCTGTTTTTT	CASSSGQRNTGELFF
-	TRBV7-8	TRBJ1-5	-	TGTGCCAGCAGCCCTCGGGAATCCCAGCCCCAGCCCCAGCATTTT	CASSPRESQPQPQHF
once	TRBV6-5	TRBJ2-7	TRBD2	TGTGCCAGCAGTCGTACTAGCGGATTCAATCGGGGGCAGTACTTC	CASSRTSGFNRGQYF
-	TRBV5-1	TRBJ2-1	TRBD2	TGCGCCAGCAGCCCGCATACTAGCGGGAAGGCCTGGCAGTTCTTC	CASSPHTSGKAWQFF
-	TRBV5-1	TRBJ2-7	TRBD1	TGCGCCAGCAGCAAGGGACAGGGGGCAGTCAACGAGCAGTACTTC	CASSKGQGAVNEQYF
-	TRBV2	TRBJ1-4	TRBD1	TGTGCCAGCAGTGTGACAGGGAATGGTCTGTTTTTT	CASSVTGNGLFF
-	TRBV7-6	TRBJ2-6	-	TGTGCCAGCAGCTTATCTAGCTCTGGGGCCAACGTCCTGACTTTC	CASSLSSSGANVLTF
-	TRBV9	TRBJ1-3	-	TGTGCCAGCAGCGTTAGGGGCACCTCTGGAAACACCATATATTTT	CASSVRGTSGNTIYF